This T cell receptor beta chain was identified during a study of post-analysis software for immune sequencing data. Study overall: The disease courses covered relapsing-remitting, secondary progressive and progressive-relapsing multiple sclerosis. Study observations and caveats: Compared with controls, patients showed significantly lower normalized Chao1 diversity. Those samples that were prepared in the same batch co-clustered strongly by F measure. Patients carried roughly 5 TRBV segments more frequently than controls did, and TRBV5-6, TRBV5-1 and TRBV20-1 were among them.

The trim removed 6 bases at V and 3 bases at J, leaving 4 bases unmatched. The germline V gene encodes CDR1 SNHLY and CDR2 FYNNEI. There are 14 residues in the CDR3. With respect to this clonotype: Its antigen remains unknown.

Researchers reported that TCR beta cDNA libraries carried unique molecular identifiers. Each batch of 1 to 10 million T cells produced roughly 0.5 million cDNA molecules. TCRdb re-called the PCR reads through MiXCR, storing one row per CDR3 protein. Of about 400,000 distinct CDR3 sequences in the sample, less than 35% were seen once. V and J are TRBV2 and TRBJ2-7, with 11 bases lining up with TRBD1. The TCR sequence derives from a girl aged 10 to 17 with multiple sclerosis. Sequencing was performed on blood. The CDR3 DNA follows: TGTGCCAGCAGACCCGGGACAGGGGGCTACGAGCAGTACTTC. Its translation is CASRPGTGGYEQYF.